This T cell receptor beta chain was obtained from a study of cytomegalovirus exposure and HLA in healthy donors. Both 60 Vbeta primers and 13 Jbeta primers went into the PCR. The protocol was immunoSEQ multiplex PCR, while the TCRdb copy is restricted to in-frame clones and leaves out a portion. The data show approximately 180,000 clones, approximately 80% seen once. This TCR came from a woman aged 18-30 years in good health and CMV-seronegative. Sequences were obtained from PBMCs.

The CDR3 DNA is TGTGCCAGTAGTATAGCCTTTACAGGGAGAAGAAACACCATATATTTT. Protein sequence: CASSIAFTGRRNTIYF. The chain recombines TRBV19 with TRBJ1-3, with D possibly TRBD1 on 6 matching bases. The germline V gene encodes CDR1 LNHDA and CDR2 SQIVND (reference sequence). The CDR3 has 16 amino acids. With 1 base removed from V and 5 bases from J, the gap between germline ends came to 15 bases.